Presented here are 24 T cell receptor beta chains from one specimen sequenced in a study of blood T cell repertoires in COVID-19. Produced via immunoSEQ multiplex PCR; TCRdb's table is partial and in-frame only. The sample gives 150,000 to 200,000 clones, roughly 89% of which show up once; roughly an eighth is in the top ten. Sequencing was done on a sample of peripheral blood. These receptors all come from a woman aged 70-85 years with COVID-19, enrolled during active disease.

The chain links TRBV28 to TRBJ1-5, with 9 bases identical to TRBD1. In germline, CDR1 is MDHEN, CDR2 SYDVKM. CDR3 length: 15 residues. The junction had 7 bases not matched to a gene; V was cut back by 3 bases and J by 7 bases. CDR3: CASSLTGGLGQPQHF. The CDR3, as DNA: TGTGCCAGCAGTTTGACAGGGGGTTTGGGACAGCCCCAGCATTTT.

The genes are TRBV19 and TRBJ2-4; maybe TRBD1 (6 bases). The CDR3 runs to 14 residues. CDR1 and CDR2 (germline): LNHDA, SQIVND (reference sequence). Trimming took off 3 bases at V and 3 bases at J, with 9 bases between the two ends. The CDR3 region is CASSIGQNKNIQYF. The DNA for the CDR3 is TGTGCCAGTAGTATCGGACAGAACAAAAACATTCAGTACTTC.

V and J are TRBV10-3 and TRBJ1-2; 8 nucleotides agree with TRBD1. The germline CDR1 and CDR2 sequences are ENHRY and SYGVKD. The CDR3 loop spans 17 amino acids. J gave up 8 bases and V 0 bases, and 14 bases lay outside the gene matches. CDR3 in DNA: TGTGCCATCAGTGAGTCAATTTCAGGGGGCGCCTTAGGAGGCTACACCTTC. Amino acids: CAISESISGGALGGYTF.

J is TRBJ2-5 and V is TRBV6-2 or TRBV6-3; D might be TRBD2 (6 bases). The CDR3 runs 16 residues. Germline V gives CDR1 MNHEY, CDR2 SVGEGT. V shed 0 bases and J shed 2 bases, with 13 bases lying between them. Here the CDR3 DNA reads TGTGCCAGCAGTTACTCTGGGACGGCGGGACAAGAGACCCAGTACTTC. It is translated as CASSYSGTAGQETQYF.

In DNA, the CDR3 is TGTGCCAGCAGCCCCCGGGGGAAGACCTACAATGAGCAGTTCTTC. Amino acids: CASSPRGKTYNEQFF. The chain joins TRBV11-2 to TRBJ2-1; a weak D match, TRBD2 (6 bases). Germline CDR1 SGHAT, CDR2 FQNNGV. This CDR3 contains 15 residues. Deletions cut 5 bases from V and 2 bases from J, with 13 bases between.

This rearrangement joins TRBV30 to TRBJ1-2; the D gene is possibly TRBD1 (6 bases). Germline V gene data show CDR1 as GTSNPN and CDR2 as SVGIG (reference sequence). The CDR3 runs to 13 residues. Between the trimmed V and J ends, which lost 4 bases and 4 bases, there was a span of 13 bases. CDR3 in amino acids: CAWTYRASYGYTF. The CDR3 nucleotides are TGTGCCTGGACCTACAGGGCGTCCTATGGCTACACCTTC.

CDR3 sequence reads: CASSIWGTGGMNTEAFF. In DNA, the CDR3 is TGTGCCAGTAGTATATGGGGAACAGGGGGGATGAACACTGAAGCTTTCTTT. The rearrangement joins TRBV19 to TRBJ1-1; 8 bases align to TRBD1. V lost 2 bases, J lost 0 bases, and 8 bases stayed unmatched. Germline V gene sequence: CDR1 LNHDA, CDR2 SQIVND (reference sequence). The CDR3 length is 17 residues.

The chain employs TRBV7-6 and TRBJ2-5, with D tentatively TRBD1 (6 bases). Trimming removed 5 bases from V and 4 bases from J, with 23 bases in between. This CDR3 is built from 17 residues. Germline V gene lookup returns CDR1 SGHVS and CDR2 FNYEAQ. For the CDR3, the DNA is TGTGCCAGCAGCCCATCCCCCTCGGCTGGGGGCCTAGAGACCCAGTACTTC. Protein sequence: CASSPSPSAGGLETQYF. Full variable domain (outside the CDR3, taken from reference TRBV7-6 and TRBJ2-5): GAGVSQSPRYKVTKRGQDVALRCDPISGHVSLYWYRQALGQGPEFLTYFNYEAQQDKSGLPNDRFSAERPEGSISTLTIQRTEQRDSAMYRCASSPSPSAGGLETQYFGPGTRLLVL.

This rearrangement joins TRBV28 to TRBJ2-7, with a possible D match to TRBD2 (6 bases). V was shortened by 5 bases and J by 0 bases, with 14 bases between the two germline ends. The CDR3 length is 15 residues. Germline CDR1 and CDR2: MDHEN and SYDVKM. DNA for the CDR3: TGTGCCAGCAGTACCCCCGCGGGGAACTCCTACGAGCAGTACTTC. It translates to CASSTPAGNSYEQYF.

The DNA of the CDR3 is TGTGCCAGTAGTACTGCCTTGGGGGGTCTCGTCTATGGCTACACCTTC. This translates into CASSTALGGLVYGYTF. J is TRBJ1-2 and V is TRBV19, with D possibly being TRBD1 (5 bases). V shed 4 bases and J shed 4 bases, with 19 bases lying between them. The CDR3 is 16 residues long. Germline CDR1 reads LNHDA; CDR2 reads SQIVND (reference sequence).

The CDR3 region has the DNA TGTGCCAGCAGTCCGGGACTGTCCTACAATGAGCAGTTCTTC. Protein: CASSPGLSYNEQFF. The chain couples TRBV28 to TRBJ2-1; a possible D gene is TRBD2 (6 bases). Deletions cut 5 bases from V and 1 base from J, with 9 bases between. The germline gives CDR1 MDHEN, CDR2 SYDVKM. The CDR3 covers 14 residues.

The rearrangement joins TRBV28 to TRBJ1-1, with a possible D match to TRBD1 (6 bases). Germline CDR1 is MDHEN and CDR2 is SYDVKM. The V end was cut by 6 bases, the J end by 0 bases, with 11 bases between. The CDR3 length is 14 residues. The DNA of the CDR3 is TGTGCCAGCAGGCCAGGGGACCTGAACACTGAAGCTTTCTTT. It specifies CASRPGDLNTEAFF.

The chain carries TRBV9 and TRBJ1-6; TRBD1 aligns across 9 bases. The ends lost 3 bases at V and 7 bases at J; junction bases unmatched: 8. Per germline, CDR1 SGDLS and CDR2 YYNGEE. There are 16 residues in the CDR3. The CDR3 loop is CASSAVPGQGNSPLHF. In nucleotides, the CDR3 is TGTGCCAGCAGCGCAGTCCCGGGACAGGGCAATTCACCCCTCCACTTT.

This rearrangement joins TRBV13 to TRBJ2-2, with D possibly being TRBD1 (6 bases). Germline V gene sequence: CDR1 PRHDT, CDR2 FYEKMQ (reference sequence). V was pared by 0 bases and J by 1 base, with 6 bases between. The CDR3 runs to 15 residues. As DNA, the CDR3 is TGTGCCAGCAGCTTAGGACAGGGGAACACCGGGGAGCTGTTTTTT. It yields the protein CASSLGQGNTGELFF.

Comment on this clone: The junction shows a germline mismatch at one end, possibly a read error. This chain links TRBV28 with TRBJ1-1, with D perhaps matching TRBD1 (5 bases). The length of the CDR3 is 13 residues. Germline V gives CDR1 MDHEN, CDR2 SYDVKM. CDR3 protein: CASSLGGNPEAFF. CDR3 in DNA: TGTGCCAGCAGTTTAGGGGGGAACCCTGAAGCTTTCTTT.

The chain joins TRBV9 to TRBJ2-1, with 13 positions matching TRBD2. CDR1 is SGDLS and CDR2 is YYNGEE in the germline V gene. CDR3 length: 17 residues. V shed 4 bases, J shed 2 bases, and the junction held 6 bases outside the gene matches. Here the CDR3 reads CASSLGTSGTPYNEQFF. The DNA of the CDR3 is TGTGCCAGCAGCCTGGGGACTAGCGGGACGCCCTACAATGAGCAGTTCTTC.

CDR3 coding DNA: TGTGCCAGTAGTATTCCGGGCAGGGGGAGAACTGAAGCTTTCTTT. Its protein product is CASSIPGRGRTEAFF. J is TRBJ1-1 and V is TRBV19; 7 nucleotides agree with TRBD1. V shed 3 bases, J shed 5 bases, and the junction held 9 bases outside the gene matches. From germline, CDR1 is LNHDA and CDR2 SQIVND (reference sequence). CDR3 length equals 15 residues.

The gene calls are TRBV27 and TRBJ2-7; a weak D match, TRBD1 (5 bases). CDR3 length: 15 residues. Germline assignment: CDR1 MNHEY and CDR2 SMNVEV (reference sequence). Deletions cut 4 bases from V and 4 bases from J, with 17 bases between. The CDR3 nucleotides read TGTGCCAGCAGTTCAACCCGACAGCCCCTATACGAGCAGTACTTC. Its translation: CASSSTRQPLYEQYF.

In DNA form, the CDR3 reads TGTGCCAGCAGTCGGGGGACTAGCGGAGGCCAAGAGACCCAGTACTTC. Translating it yields CASSRGTSGGQETQYF. This chain uses TRBV3-1 (or the pseudogene TRBV3-2) with TRBJ2-5; 11 bases agree with TRBD2. The trim removed 6 bases at V and 1 base at J, leaving 7 bases unmatched. The V gene's germline CDR1 is LGHDT and CDR2 YNNKEL (reference sequence). The CDR3 is made up of 16 amino acids.

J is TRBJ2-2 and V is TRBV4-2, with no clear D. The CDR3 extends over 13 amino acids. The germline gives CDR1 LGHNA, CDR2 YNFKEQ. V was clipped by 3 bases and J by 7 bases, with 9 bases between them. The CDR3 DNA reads TGTGCCAGCAGCCAGCTGCGCATCGGGGAGCTGTTTTTT. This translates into CASSQLRIGELFF.

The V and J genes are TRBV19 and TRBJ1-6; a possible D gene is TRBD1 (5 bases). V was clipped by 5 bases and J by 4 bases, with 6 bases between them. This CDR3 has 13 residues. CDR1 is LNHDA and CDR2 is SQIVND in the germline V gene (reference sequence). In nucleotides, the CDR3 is TGTGCCAGTAGTCGACAGTATAATTCACCCCTCCACTTT. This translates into CASSRQYNSPLHF.

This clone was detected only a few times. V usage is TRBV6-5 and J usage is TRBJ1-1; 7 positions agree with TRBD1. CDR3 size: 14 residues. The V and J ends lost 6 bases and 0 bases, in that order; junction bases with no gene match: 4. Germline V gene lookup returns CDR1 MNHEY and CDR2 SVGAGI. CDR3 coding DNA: TGTGCCAGCAGACGACAGGGATTGAACACTGAAGCTTTCTTT. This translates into CASRRQGLNTEAFF.

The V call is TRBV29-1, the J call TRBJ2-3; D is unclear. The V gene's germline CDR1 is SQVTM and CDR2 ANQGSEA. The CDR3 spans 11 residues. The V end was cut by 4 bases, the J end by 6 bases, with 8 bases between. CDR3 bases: TGCAGCGTTGGGCGGTCGGATACGCAGTATTTT. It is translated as CSVGRSDTQYF.

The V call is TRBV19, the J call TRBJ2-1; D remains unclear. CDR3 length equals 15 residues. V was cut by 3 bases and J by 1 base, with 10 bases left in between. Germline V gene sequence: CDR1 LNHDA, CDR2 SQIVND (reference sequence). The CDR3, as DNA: TGTGCCAGTAGTATCTATCGCGGATCCTACAATGAGCAGTTCTTC. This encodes CASSIYRGSYNEQFF.